This T cell receptor (beta chain) comes out of a study of T cell responses to AZD1222 COVID-19 vaccine (dated by TCRdb to the early 2020s). Regarding the research as a whole: A total of 233 trial participants underwent TCR sequencing, of whom about 210 had received two doses of AZD1222 and about 25 had received two doses of the MenACWY control vaccine. Trial participants were enrolled by age into subgroups of 18-55, 56-69 and 70-plus years, and approximately 150, 30 and 60 TCR-sequenced participants, respectively, were included in these subgroups. General findings and caveats noted by the study authors: After two AZD1222 doses, both the breadth and the depth of spike-specific TCRs were significantly higher than at day 0 and than in MenACWY recipients. Because no samples from the day 14 peak response were available, repertoires could be characterized only after the peak T cell response. The whole spike protein was spanned by vaccine-associated CD4 TCRs, and dominant responses were seen in regions 160-218 and 743-854. Participants were mostly white British, with more females than males. The authors suggested clonal diversity may have been underestimated. Conclusions about previously exposed vaccinees were limited because only six AZD1222 recipients were SARS-CoV-2 seropositive at baseline. In the small 56-69-year group, the increase in depth fell short of significance, most likely because of low power. Epitopes outside the regions mutated in the B.1.351 and B.1.1.7 variants were reportedly recognized by nearly half of the unique spike-specific TCRs.

The label giving this sample's time point can be read as: about 28 days (+/-7) after the second vaccine dose. The label giving this sample's treatment or condition can be read as: meningococcal conjugate vaccine given as trial control. Vaccinee samples came from UK trials COV001 and COV002, including a single-blind randomized controlled phase 2/3 trial of AZD1222 (ChAdOx1 nCoV-19) in healthy adults. For TCRbeta chain sequencing, PBMC samples from trial participants were taken at day 0 and at day 28 after the second dose. The CDR3 regions of human TCRbeta chains were subjected to immunosequencing. Concerning the study's data processing: TCRs in the repertoires were matched against a reference library of SARS-CoV-2-specific TCRs that had been generated with the MIRA antigen-specificity platform. Breadth meant the fraction of unique TCRs that were SARS-CoV-2-associated, whereas depth meant the fraction of total T cells that were SARS-CoV-2-associated. Using the MIRA data, each spike-specific TCR was assigned both to the spike region to which the TCR was reactive and to a CD4 or CD8 class. Log10-transformed breadth and depth values were compared by one-way ANOVA with Sidak's multiple comparisons tests. The table was pulled from immuneACCESS by TCRdb, which kept in-frame rearrangements only. Such tables lose some clones; where checked, under half of the loss comes from unresolved V genes, and the rest has no known cause. V, J and clone size are taken as reported in that table, and D and trimming were inferred from the DNA itself. The sample records about 150,000 clones, over 75% of which are singletons. The ten largest clonotypes hold approximately 5.1% of the sample.

CDR1 LNHDA and CDR2 SQIVND were looked up in the germline V gene (reference sequence). The CDR3 runs 15 amino acids, cysteine and phenylalanine included. The entry retains the CDR3 DNA only, 45 bases that are in frame from base 1. At the junction V is shortened by 3 bases and J by 3 bases, with 12 bases in between. As regards this clone: Its antigen has not been determined. One base away there is no much larger clone; base qualities are not given.

The chain is made from TRBV19 and TRBJ2-4, with the D gene tentatively TRBD1 or TRBD2, based on 5 matching bases in each. This TCR came from an adult who received the MenACWY meningococcal vaccine as a control. This specimen consisted of peripheral blood, obtained 28 days after the second dose of the MenACWY control vaccine. Read as DNA, the sequence is TGTGCCAGTAGTATCTGGGGGAAGGTCAAAAACATTCAGTACTTC. This gives the protein CASSIWGKVKNIQYF.